This T cell receptor (delta chain) was identified in a study of gammadelta T cells in human blood. Regarding the study as a whole: Microbial exposure reportedly appeared to drive polyclonal expansion of innate gamma-delta T cells right after birth.

TCRdb re-processed the RT-PCR reads via CATT. The sample records over a thousand delta-chain clones, about 1.7% being singletons. The CDR3 extends over 17 amino acids. Germline CDR1 is TVYSNPD and CDR2 is GDNSRS (reference sequence). This clone was observed a handful of times. Its antigen is not known. Translating this DNA gives a protein that differs at residue 14 from the TCRdb one, which belongs to a much larger clone; a read error is likely, and the protein shown is this translation. The origin of this receptor is a human donor. V gene TRDV3 combines with J gene TRDJ4, with 13 bases that match TRDD3. The sample was non-Vgamma9Vdelta2 gamma-delta T cells from adult blood. The CDR3 DNA follows: TGTGCCTTCACCCTTACTACGTACTGGGGGATACGGAGACACCTGATCTTT. Encoded protein: CAFTLTTYWGIRRHLIF.